Below are 22 T cell receptor beta chains sequenced from a single sample in a study of cytomegalovirus exposure and HLA in healthy donors (TCRdb year 2017). Library preparation used the immunoSEQ multiplex PCR assay. The multiplex PCR relied on a mix of 60 forward primers for TCR Vbeta segments and 13 reverse primers for TCR Jbeta segments. The source is immuneACCESS, and TCRdb retained only in-frame sequences with V and J called. Part of the clones is not carried over; for the studies checked, unresolved V genes explain less than half of this, and the remainder is unexplained. The sample table lists some 150,000 clones, about 70% of them with a count of one. 4% to 5.5% of the sample is in the top ten clones. Sequencing input: PBMCs. These receptors were taken from a man aged 60 to 75 in good health and CMV-seronegative.

The chain has TRBV28 and TRBJ1-5; a weak D match, TRBD1 (6 bases). The germline gives CDR1 MDHEN, CDR2 SYDVKM. Trimming removed 3 bases from V and 0 bases from J, with 21 bases in between. The CDR3 has 19 amino acids. The CDR3 DNA follows: TGTGCCAGCAGTTTGGATCGACACACAGGGAATTATAGCAATCAGCCCCAGCATTTT. As protein: CASSLDRHTGNYSNQPQHF.

CDR3 sequence reads: CASSMGTGDEQYF. The CDR3 DNA is TGTGCCAGTAGTATGGGGACAGGGGACGAGCAGTACTTC. The genes are TRBV19 and TRBJ2-7, with 10 bases aligning to TRBD1. Germline lookup yields CDR1 LNHDA and CDR2 SQIVND (reference sequence). The CDR3 loop spans 13 amino acids. V was pared by 3 bases and J by 5 bases, with 1 base of the junction left unmatched.

The gene calls are TRBV11-2 and TRBJ2-7; 13 positions agree with TRBD2. The J segment lost 0 bases and the V segment lost 4 bases, leaving 12 bases of the junction unmatched. The CDR3 sequence is 19 residues long. Germline loops: CDR1 SGHAT, CDR2 FQNNGV. The CDR3 loop is CASSYAGLAGRTSSYEQYF. The CDR3 DNA is TGTGCCAGCAGCTACGCGGGACTAGCGGGGAGGACCAGCTCCTACGAGCAGTACTTC.

V is TRBV19 and J is TRBJ1-1, with D tentatively TRBD1 (5 bases). Germline assignment: CDR1 LNHDA and CDR2 SQIVND (reference sequence). The ends were cut back, 5 bases at V and 0 bases at J, with 16 bases in the middle. The CDR3 is made up of 16 amino acids. This CDR3 is CASSWGSQHMNTEAFF. The CDR3 DNA reads TGTGCCAGTAGTTGGGGCAGTCAGCACATGAACACTGAAGCTTTCTTT. The whole variable domain, filled in from reference TRBV19 and TRBJ1-1, reads DGGITQSPKYLFRKEGQNVTLSCEQNLNHDAMYWYRQDPGQGLRLIYYSQIVNDFQKGDIAEGYSVSREKKESFPLTVTSAQKNPTAFYLCASSWGSQHMNTEAFFGQGTRLTVV.

The chain links TRBV28 to TRBJ1-1; D not certain. CDR3 length: 11 amino acids. CDR1 and CDR2 from the germline V gene are MDHEN and SYDVKM. V lost 6 bases to trimming and J lost 7 bases, with 9 bases between them. CDR3 sequence: CASSTPSEAFF. The CDR3 nucleotides are TGTGCCAGCAGCACCCCGAGTGAAGCTTTCTTT. The variable domain in full, with the rest retrieved from reference TRBV28 and TRBJ1-1, is DVKVTQSSRYLVKRTGEKVFLECVQDMDHENMFWYRQDPGLGLRLIYFSYDVKMKEKGDIPEGYSVSREKKERFSLILESASTNQTSMYLCASSTPSEAFFGQGTRLTVV.

The rearrangement uses TRBV2 and TRBJ2-1; the match to TRBD2 covers 8 bases. CDR1 and CDR2 (germline): SNHLY, FYNNEI. CDR3 length: 14 amino acids. J was trimmed by 7 bases and V by 3 bases; bases with no gene match: 5. The DNA of the CDR3 is TGTGCCAGCAGTGATGGACTAGCTCGGAATGAGCAGTTCTTC. Translated, it gives CASSDGLARNEQFF.

This clone was picked up one time. The rearrangement joins TRBV7-6 to TRBJ1-3; D is unresolved. The V end was cut by 0 bases, the J end by 4 bases, with 10 bases between. Germline values: CDR1 SGHVS, CDR2 FNYEAQ. The CDR3 is made up of 15 amino acids. CDR3 protein: CASSLALGGGNTIYF. The CDR3 DNA follows: TGTGCCAGCAGCTTAGCCTTGGGAGGGGGAAACACCATATATTTT. The whole variable domain, remainder taken from reference TRBV7-6 and TRBJ1-3, is GAGVSQSPRYKVTKRGQDVALRCDPISGHVSLYWYRQALGQGPEFLTYFNYEAQQDKSGLPNDRFSAERPEGSISTLTIQRTEQRDSAMYRCASSLALGGGNTIYFGEGSWLTVV.

This clone has a single count. The rearrangement links TRBV7-6 to TRBJ2-5; the match to TRBD1 covers 8 bases. The J call may be in error: the DNA end matches TRBJ2-7 better. The CDR3 extends over 12 amino acids. Germline CDR1 is SGHVS and CDR2 is FNYEAQ. CDR3 sequence reads: CASSLQGAEQYF. CDR3 in DNA: TGTGCCAGCAGCTTACAGGGGGCCGAGCAGTACTTC.

The V call is TRBV19, the J call TRBJ2-7, with a possible D match to TRBD1 (6 bases). The CDR3 covers 13 residues. Deletions cut 5 bases from V and 3 bases from J, with 11 bases between. Germline CDR1 LNHDA, CDR2 SQIVND (reference sequence). CDR3 region: CASSGEDSYEQYF. In DNA, the CDR3 is TGTGCCAGTAGTGGCGAGGACAGCTACGAGCAGTACTTC. Together with reference TRBV19 and TRBJ2-7, the CDR3 gives the full variable domain: DGGITQSPKYLFRKEGQNVTLSCEQNLNHDAMYWYRQDPGQGLRLIYYSQIVNDFQKGDIAEGYSVSREKKESFPLTVTSAQKNPTAFYLCASSGEDSYEQYFGPGTRLTVT.

This chain joins TRBV5-8 and TRBJ1-5; 7 positions match TRBD1. The CDR3 length is 15 residues. Germline lookup yields CDR1 SGHTS and CDR2 YDEGEE. V trimming: 0 bases; J trimming: 3 bases; junction bases outside the gene matches: 3. The CDR3 DNA sequence: TGTGCCAGCAGCTTGGCCAGGGGGTTCAATCAGCCCCAGCATTTT. It translates to CASSLARGFNQPQHF.

V usage is TRBV28 and J usage is TRBJ2-5; perhaps TRBD1 as D (5 bases). Germline CDR1 reads MDHEN; CDR2 reads SYDVKM. The CDR3 spans 16 residues. V lost 5 bases and J lost 5, with 21 bases in between. The CDR3 here is CASSPDIRTSGETQYF. Here the CDR3 DNA reads TGTGCCAGCAGTCCAGATATTCGGACATCTGGCGAGACCCAGTACTTC.

This rearrangement joins TRBV28 to TRBJ2-3, with 8 bases identical to TRBD2. This CDR3 has 15 residues. The V segment lost 7 bases and the J segment 1 base; nucleotides outside the gene matches: 7. CDR1 is MDHEN and CDR2 is SYDVKM in the germline V gene. CDR3 protein: CASNVAGWGTDTQYF. CDR3 DNA: TGTGCCAGCAACGTAGCGGGGTGGGGCACAGATACGCAGTATTTT.

The V gene is TRBV30, the J gene TRBJ1-1; D is unclear. Germline V gene sequence: CDR1 GTSNPN, CDR2 SVGIG (reference sequence). The CDR3 covers 13 residues. Between the trimmed V and J ends, which lost 1 base and 1 base, there was a span of 7 bases. CDR3 residues: CAWSEQTNTEAFF. The CDR3 DNA reads as TGTGCCTGGAGTGAACAGACGAACACTGAAGCTTTCTTT. The whole variable domain, remainder taken from reference TRBV30 and TRBJ1-1, is SQTIHQWPATLVQPVGSPLSLECTVEGTSNPNLYWYRQAAGRGLQLLFYSVGIGQISSEVPQNLSASRPQDRQFILSSKKLLLSDSGFYLCAWSEQTNTEAFFGQGTRLTVV.

This sequence joins TRBV5-4 and TRBJ2-7; possible D gene TRBD1, 6 bases. The CDR3 is 16 residues long. Germline CDR1 SGHNT, CDR2 YYREEE (reference sequence). Trimming removed 0 bases at V and 0 bases at J, with 13 bases between. CDR3 nucleotides: TGTGCCAGCAGCTTGGCTGGGTTGGGGGCCTCCTACGAGCAGTACTTC. Encoded protein: CASSLAGLGASYEQYF.

About this clone itself: An end of the junction does not agree with germline; a read error may underlie this. V usage is TRBV6-6 and J usage is TRBJ2-2; D perhaps matches TRBD2 (5 bases). The length of the CDR3 is 13 residues. The germline CDR1 and CDR2 sequences are MNHNY and SVGAGI (reference sequence). CDR3 in amino acids: CASSYIKTGELLF. CDR3 DNA sequence: TGTGCCAGCAGTTACATAAAAACCGGGGAGCTGCTTTTT.

V is TRBV10-2 and J is TRBJ1-2, with a possible D match to TRBD1 (6 bases). Per germline, CDR1 WSHSY and CDR2 SAAADI. There are 13 residues in the CDR3. V was cut by 6 bases and J by 6 bases, with 14 bases left in between. CDR3 coding DNA: TGCGCCAGCAGAGCGGACAGCATGGATGGCTACACCTTC. Its translation: CASRADSMDGYTF.

The chain recombines TRBV9 with TRBJ2-1; 7 positions agree with TRBD2. Germline values: CDR1 SGDLS, CDR2 YYNGEE. The V segment lost 1 base and the J segment 5 bases; nucleotides outside the gene matches: 6. The CDR3 is 15 amino acids. CDR3 sequence reads: CASSVRWEGHNEQFF. Here the CDR3 DNA reads TGTGCCAGCAGCGTAAGGTGGGAGGGCCACAATGAGCAGTTCTTC.

This chain links TRBV18 with TRBJ2-7, with 8 bases lining up with TRBD2. Germline trimming cut 2 bases from V and 6 bases from J; bases unmatched to any gene: 12. This CDR3 contains 16 residues. Germline V gene lookup returns CDR1 KGHSH and CDR2 LQKENI. The CDR3 protein is CASSPEVPGGPGEQYF. The CDR3 region has the DNA TGTGCCAGCTCACCAGAGGTTCCGGGAGGGCCGGGCGAGCAGTACTTC. The full variable domain, rest sourced from reference TRBV18 and TRBJ2-7, is NAGVMQNPRHLVRRRGQEARLRCSPMKGHSHVYWYRQLPEEGLKFMVYLQKENIIDESGMPKERFSAEFPKEGPSILRIQQVVRGDSAAYFCASSPEVPGGPGEQYFGPGTRLTVT.

This clone appeared a few times. This chain links TRBV30 with TRBJ2-1; 10 nucleotides line up with TRBD2. J gave up 8 bases and V 6 bases, and 16 bases lay outside the gene matches. The CDR3 consists of 16 residues. Germline V gene data show CDR1 as GTSNPN and CDR2 as SVGIG (reference sequence). CDR3 sequence (DNA): TGTGCCTGCTCTCGGGGGCTAGCGGGAGCAGGGGATGAGCAGTTCTTC. Translation: CACSRGLAGAGDEQFF.

In the case of this clone: Compared with germline, one end of the junction differs, possibly owing to a read error. The CDR3 nucleotides read TGCAGCGACCGGGACACCCAATATGGCTACCCCTTC. This encodes CSDRDTQYGYPF. The rearrangement uses TRBV29-1 and TRBJ1-2, with D possibly being TRBD1 (6 bases). Germline-derived CDR1 and CDR2 are SQVTM and ANQGSEA. The CDR3 sequence is 12 residues long.

The chain combines TRBV6-6 with TRBJ2-7; the D is unclear. Trimming shortened V by 5 bases and J by 2 bases, and 13 bases separated the two germline ends. Germline CDR1 and CDR2: MNHNY and SVGAGI (reference sequence). The CDR3 length is 14 residues. CDR3 nucleotide sequence: TGTGCCAGCAGTCCCCTCACAGACACCTACGAGCAGTACTTC. The encoded protein is CASSPLTDTYEQYF.

The chain couples TRBV19 to TRBJ1-5; D gene uncertain. The CDR3 sequence is 13 residues long. Trimming pared 3 bases from V and 5 bases from J, leaving 8 bases between. Germline-derived CDR1 and CDR2 are LNHDA and SQIVND (reference sequence). CDR3 in amino acids: CASSISRDQPQHF. CDR3 bases: TGTGCCAGTAGTATCTCGAGGGATCAGCCCCAGCATTTT.